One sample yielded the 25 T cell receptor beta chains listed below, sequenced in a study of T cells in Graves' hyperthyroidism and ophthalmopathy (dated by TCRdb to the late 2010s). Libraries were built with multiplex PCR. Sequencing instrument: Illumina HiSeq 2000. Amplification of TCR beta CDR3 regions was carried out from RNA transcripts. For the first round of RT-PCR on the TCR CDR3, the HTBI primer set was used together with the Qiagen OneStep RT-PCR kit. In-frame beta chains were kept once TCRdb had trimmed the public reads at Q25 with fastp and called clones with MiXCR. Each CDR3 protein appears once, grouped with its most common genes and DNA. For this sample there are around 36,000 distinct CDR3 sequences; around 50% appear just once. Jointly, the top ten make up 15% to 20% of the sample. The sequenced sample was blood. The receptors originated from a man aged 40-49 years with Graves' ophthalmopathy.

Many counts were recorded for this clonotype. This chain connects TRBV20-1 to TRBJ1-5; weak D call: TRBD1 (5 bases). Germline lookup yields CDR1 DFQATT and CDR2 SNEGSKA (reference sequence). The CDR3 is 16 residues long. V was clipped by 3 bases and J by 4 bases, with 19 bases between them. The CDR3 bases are TGCAGTGCTAGGAACCCGACGGGCGAGGGGAATCAGCCCCAGCATTTT. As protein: CSARNPTGEGNQPQHF.

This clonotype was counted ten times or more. The CDR3 protein is CASSLGGQITYEQYF. The DNA for the CDR3 is TGCGCCAGCAGCTTGGGAGGGCAGATTACCTACGAGCAGTACTTC. The chain is built from TRBV5-1 and TRBJ2-7; possibly TRBD2 for D (5 bases). The V gene's germline CDR1 is SGHRS and CDR2 YFSETQ. V dropped 0 bases and J dropped 2 bases, with 12 bases sitting between them. The CDR3 spans 15 residues.

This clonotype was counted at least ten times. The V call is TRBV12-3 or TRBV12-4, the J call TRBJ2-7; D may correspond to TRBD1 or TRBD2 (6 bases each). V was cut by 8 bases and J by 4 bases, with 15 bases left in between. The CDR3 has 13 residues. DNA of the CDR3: TGTGCCAGCCGCCGGGGGCAAAGTTACGAGCAGTACTTC. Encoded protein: CASRRGQSYEQYF.

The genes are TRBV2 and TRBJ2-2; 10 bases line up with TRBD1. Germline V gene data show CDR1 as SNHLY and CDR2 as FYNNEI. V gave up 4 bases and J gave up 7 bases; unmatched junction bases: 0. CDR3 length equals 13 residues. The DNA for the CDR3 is TGTGCCAGCAGTGGGACAGGGGGCGGGGAGCTGTTTTTT. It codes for CASSGTGGGELFF.

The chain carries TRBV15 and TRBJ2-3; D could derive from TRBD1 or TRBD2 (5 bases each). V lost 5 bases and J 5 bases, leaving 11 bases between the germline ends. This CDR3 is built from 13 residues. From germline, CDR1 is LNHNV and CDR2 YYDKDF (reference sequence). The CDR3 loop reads CATSERGQDTQYF. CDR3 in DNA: TGTGCCACCAGCGAGAGGGGTCAAGATACGCAGTATTTT. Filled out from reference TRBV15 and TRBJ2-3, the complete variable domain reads DAMVIQNPRYQVTQFGKPVTLSCSQTLNHNVMYWYQQKSSQAPKLLFHYYDKDFNNEADTPDNFQSRRPNTSFCFLDIRSPGLGDTAMYLCATSERGQDTQYFGPGTRLTVL.

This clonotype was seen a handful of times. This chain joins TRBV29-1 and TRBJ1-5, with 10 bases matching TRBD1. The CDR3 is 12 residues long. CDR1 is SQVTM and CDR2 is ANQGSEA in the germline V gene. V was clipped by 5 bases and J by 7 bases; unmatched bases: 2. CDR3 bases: TGCAGCGTTAGGGACAGGGGCCAGCCCCAGCATTTT. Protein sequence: CSVRDRGQPQHF.

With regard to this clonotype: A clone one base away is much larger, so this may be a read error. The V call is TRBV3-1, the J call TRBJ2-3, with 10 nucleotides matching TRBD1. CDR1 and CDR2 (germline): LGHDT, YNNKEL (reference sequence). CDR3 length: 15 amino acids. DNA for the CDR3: TGTGCCAGCAGCTCCTCGGGACAGGGGACAGAGACGCAGTATTTT. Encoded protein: CASSSSGQGTETQYF.

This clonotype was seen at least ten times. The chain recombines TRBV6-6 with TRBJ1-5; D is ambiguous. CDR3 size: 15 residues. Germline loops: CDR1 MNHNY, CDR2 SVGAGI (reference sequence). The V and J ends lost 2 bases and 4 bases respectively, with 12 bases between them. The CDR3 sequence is CASSYVEVGNQPQHF. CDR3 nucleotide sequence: TGTGCCAGCAGTTACGTGGAGGTCGGGAATCAGCCCCAGCATTTT.

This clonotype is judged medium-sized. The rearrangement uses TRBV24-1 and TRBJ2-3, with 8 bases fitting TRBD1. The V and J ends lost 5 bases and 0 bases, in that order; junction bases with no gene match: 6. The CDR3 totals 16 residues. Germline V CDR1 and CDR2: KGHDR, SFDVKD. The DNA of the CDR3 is TGTGCCACCAGTGCCCCCGGGACAGGCAGCACAGATACGCAGTATTTT. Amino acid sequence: CATSAPGTGSTDTQYF.

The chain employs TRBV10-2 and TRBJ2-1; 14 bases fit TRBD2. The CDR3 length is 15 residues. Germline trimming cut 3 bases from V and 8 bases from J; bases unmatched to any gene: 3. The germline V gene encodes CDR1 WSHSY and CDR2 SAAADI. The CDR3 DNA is TGCGCCAGCAGTGAAGGGACTAGCGGGAGATATGAGCAGTTCTTC. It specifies CASSEGTSGRYEQFF.

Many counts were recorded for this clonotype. CDR3 region: CASSTNTQQGVRTQYF. DNA of the CDR3: TGTGCCAGCAGTACGAACACACAACAGGGAGTGAGGACCCAGTACTTC. The V call is TRBV27, the J call TRBJ2-5; D may be TRBD1 (6 bases). V was pared by 5 bases and J by 7 bases, with 23 bases between. The CDR3 contains 16 residues. The germline CDR1 and CDR2 sequences are MNHEY and SMNVEV (reference sequence).

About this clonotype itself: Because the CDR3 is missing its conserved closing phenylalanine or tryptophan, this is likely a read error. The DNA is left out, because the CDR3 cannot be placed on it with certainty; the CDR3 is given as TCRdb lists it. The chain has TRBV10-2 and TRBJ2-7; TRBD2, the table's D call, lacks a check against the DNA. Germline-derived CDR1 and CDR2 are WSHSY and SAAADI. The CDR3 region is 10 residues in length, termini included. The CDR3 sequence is CASSGRKVAG.

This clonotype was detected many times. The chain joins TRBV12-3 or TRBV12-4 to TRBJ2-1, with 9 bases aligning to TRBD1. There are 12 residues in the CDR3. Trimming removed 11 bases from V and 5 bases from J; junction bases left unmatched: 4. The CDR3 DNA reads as TGTGCCTCCCGGGACAGGGACAATGAGCAGTTCTTC. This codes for CASRDRDNEQFF.

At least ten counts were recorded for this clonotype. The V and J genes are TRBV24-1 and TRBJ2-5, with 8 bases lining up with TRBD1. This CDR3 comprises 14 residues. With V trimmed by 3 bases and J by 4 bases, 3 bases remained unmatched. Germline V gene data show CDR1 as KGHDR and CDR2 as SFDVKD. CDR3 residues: CATSDRQGRETQYF. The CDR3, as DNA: TGTGCCACCAGTGATCGACAGGGGAGAGAGACCCAGTACTTC.

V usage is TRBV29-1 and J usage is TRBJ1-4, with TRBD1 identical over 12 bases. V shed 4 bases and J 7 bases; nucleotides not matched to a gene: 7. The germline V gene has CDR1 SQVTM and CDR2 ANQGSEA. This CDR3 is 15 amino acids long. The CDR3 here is CSVGGTGGDGEKLFF. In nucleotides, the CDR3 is TGCAGCGTTGGCGGGACAGGGGGCGATGGTGAAAAACTGTTTTTT.

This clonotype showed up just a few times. The CDR3 reads CASSLGRGGEKLFF. In DNA, the CDR3 is TGTGCCAGCAGTTTAGGACGGGGAGGTGAAAAACTGTTTTTT. The chain employs TRBV28 and TRBJ1-4; D unclear. V lost 2 bases, J lost 7 bases, and 11 bases lay in between. CDR1 and CDR2 (germline): MDHEN, SYDVKM. The CDR3 is made up of 14 amino acids.

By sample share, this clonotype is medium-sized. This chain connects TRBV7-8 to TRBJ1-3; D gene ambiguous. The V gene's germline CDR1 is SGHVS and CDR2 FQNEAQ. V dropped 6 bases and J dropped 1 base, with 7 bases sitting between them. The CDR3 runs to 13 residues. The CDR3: CASSLGSGNTIYF. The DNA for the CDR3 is TGTGCCAGCAGTCTAGGGTCTGGAAACACCATATATTTT.

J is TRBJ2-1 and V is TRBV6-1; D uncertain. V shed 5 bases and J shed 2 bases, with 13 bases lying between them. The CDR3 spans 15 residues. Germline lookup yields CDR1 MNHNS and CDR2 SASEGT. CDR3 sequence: CASSLNWPTYNEQFF. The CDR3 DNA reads TGTGCCAGCAGTTTGAACTGGCCGACCTACAATGAGCAGTTCTTC.

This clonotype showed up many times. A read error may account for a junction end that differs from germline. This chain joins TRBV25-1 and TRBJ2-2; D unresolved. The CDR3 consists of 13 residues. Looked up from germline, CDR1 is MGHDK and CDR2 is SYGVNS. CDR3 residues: CASTETGTGELFF. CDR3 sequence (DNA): TGTGCCAGCACTGAAACCGGGACCGGGGAGCTGTTTTTT.

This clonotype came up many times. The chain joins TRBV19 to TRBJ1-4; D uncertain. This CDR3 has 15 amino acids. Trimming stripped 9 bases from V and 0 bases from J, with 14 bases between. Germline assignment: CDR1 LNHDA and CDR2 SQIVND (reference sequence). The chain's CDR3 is CASAPRPATNEKLFF. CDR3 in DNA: TGTGCCAGCGCCCCTCGGCCCGCAACTAATGAAAAACTGTTTTTT.

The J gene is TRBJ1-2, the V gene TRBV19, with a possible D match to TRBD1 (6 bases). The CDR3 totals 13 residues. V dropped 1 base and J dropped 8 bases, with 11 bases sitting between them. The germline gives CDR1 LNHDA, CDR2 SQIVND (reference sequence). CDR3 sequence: CASSIADSSGYTF. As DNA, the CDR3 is TGTGCCAGTAGTATAGCGGACAGCTCCGGCTACACCTTC.

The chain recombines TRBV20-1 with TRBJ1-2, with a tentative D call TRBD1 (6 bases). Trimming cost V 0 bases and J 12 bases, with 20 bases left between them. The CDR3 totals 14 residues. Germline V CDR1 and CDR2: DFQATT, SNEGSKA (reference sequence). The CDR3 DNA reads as TGCAGTGCTAGAGATAATTCTCGGGGGGCTGGAAACACCTTC. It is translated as CSARDNSRGAGNTF.

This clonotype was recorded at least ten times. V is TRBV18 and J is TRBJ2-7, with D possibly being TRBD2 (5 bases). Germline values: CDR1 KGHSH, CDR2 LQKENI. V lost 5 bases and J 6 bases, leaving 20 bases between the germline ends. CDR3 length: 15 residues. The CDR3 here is CASSTYNGDRGEQYF. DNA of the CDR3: TGTGCCAGCTCAACTTATAACGGTGACCGGGGCGAGCAGTACTTC.

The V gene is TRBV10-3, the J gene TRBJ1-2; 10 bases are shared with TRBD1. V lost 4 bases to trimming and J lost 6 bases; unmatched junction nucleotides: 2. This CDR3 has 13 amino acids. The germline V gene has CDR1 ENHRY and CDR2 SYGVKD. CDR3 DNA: TGTGCCATCAGTGGGACAGGGGGAGATGGCTACACCTTC. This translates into CAISGTGGDGYTF.

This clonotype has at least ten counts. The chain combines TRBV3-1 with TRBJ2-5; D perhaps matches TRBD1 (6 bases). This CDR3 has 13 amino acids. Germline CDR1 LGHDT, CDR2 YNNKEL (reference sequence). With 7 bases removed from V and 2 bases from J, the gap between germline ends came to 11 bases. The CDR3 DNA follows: TGTGCCAGCACGAATAGGGGGCAAGAGACCCAGTACTTC. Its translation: CASTNRGQETQYF.